This TCR beta chain was captured in a study of shared clonotypes between healthy human individuals (dated by TCRdb to about 2020). Study-wide context: A couple of women and a few men aged 18 to 49 years were included in the cohort. For each donor, three plates each were used for CD4 naive and CD4 memory, two plates were used for CD8 naive, and one plate was used for CD8 memory. To estimate repertoire size and how much clonotype sharing occurs between individuals, the study deeply sequenced the blood TCR repertoires of five healthy adults. Per donor, leukapheresis produced somewhere between about 0.8 and 9 billion PBMCs. Different laboratories and diverse techniques were used to prepare libraries and sequence TCR repertoires, to increase sequencing depth and limit assay-specific biases.

Using the deep immunoSEQ assay, multiplex PCR amplified TCR CDR3 regions from genomic DNA. Extracted genomic DNA from each cell subset was distributed evenly across all wells of several immunoSEQ 96-well plates, and each plate was treated as a replicate. For sorted subsets, 200 to 250 ng of genomic DNA, equivalent to around 30,000 T cell genomes, went into each replicate PCR. The purified libraries were quantified using a Qubit 3.0 fluorometer, sized with a Bioanalyzer 2100, and then quantified again using the KAPA Library Quantification kit. Each immunoSEQ 96-well plate was sequenced on its own single-read 150-cycle Illumina NextSeq 550 flow cell. In the original analysis: Because the immunoSEQ output included only junctional sequences and no quality scores, the filtering could not be the same as the filtering used for full-length reads. To assign V/J genes and CDR3, sequences were annotated against IMGT germline references using PyIR, a Python wrapper for IgBLAST v1.9. Reads were removed for weak V/J assignments (E-value above 1e-6), missing CDR3, stop codons, out-of-frame junctions, or ambiguous translated residues. A V3J clonotype was defined by an identical inferred V gene, J gene, and CDR3 amino acid sequence. To compute the percentage overlap between repertoires, the number of shared unique clonotypes was divided by the size of the smaller repertoire. Richness of each repertoire was evaluated using RTK rarefaction, the Chao1 estimator, and Recon v2.1 estimates of unobserved clonotypes. For all TCRbeta clonotypes obtained by the gDNA method from a few donors, generation probabilities were computed with OLGA. Not all clones reach the TCRdb copy of this immuneACCESS table, which keeps in-frame sequences only. Checked studies attribute under half of the gap to unresolved V genes and leave the rest unexplained. The V and J calls and clone size come from that table; D and trimming were worked out from the DNA. The sample table shows about 710,000 clones, and 72% are seen once. The top ten clones comprise roughly 1.8% of the sample.

Study-wide conclusions, independent of this receptor: When several donors were compared, the shared fraction of clonotypes was about 5% for naive CD4, over 3% for naive CD8, 2% to 2.5% for memory CD4, and less than 0.5% for memory CD8. The genetic and exposure-history diversity represented was limited by the small number of donors. Sampling was restricted to blood, and TCR repertoires in tissue are likely to differ from TCR repertoires in blood. Compared with non-shared clonotypes, clonotypes shared by all four sorted-subset donors had higher generation probabilities. Larger estimated clonotype richness was generally found for naive subsets than for memory subsets. Based on pairwise subsampling, the degree of clonotype sharing among donors was expected to be affected by sequencing depth. Incomplete sequencing was indicated by rarefaction of sorted-subset datasets, despite the large sequencing depth.

Of note for this clone: The antigen it binds to is not known. No qualities accompany the bases; no much larger clone lies one base away.

Including cysteine and phenylalanine, the CDR3 has 15 amino acids. The entry retains the CDR3 DNA only, 45 bases that are in frame from base 1. Reading the germline V gene gives CDR1 KGHSH and CDR2 LQKENI. The junction carries 17 bases between V and J, which are trimmed by 5 bases and 3 bases respectively. The donors were healthy, HIV-negative adults with no recently reported acute infections or vaccinations. All donors were Caucasian adults living in Nashville, Tennessee, USA. Magnetic negative selection was used to enrich CD4+ T cells, after which naive cells were positively selected on CD45RA and the negative fraction became the memory subset. After blood collection by leukapheresis, PBMCs were isolated using Ficoll-Histopaque density gradient centrifugation and then cryopreserved in the vapor phase of liquid nitrogen. Analytical flow cytometry was used to check the purity and quantity of every magnetically sorted T cell population. Genomic DNA was isolated from each sorted fraction and quantified by UV absorbance on a Nanodrop 2000c.

The chain couples TRBV18 to TRBJ2-7; TRBD1 is possibly the D segment (5 matching bases). This TCR was recovered from a woman aged 25-40 years in good health. The specimen was memory CD4+ T cells sorted from blood. The cell subset or site label of this sample denotes: CD45RA-negative fraction. The CDR3 is CASSTSSQGSYEQYF. At the DNA level, the sequence is TGTGCCAGCTCAACCAGCAGCCAGGGTAGCTACGAGCAGTACTTC.